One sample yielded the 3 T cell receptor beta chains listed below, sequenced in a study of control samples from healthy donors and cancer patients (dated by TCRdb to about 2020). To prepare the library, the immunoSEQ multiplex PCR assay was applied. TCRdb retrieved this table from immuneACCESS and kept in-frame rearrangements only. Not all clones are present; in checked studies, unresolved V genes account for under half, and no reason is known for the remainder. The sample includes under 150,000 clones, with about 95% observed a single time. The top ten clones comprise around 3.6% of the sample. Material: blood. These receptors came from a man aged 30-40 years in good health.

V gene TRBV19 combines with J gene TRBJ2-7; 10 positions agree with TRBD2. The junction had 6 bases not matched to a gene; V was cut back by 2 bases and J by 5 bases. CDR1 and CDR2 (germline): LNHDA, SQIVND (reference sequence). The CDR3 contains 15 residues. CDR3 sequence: CASSIYGGTSDEQYF. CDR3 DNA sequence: TGTGCCAGTAGTATATACGGTGGGACTAGCGACGAGCAGTACTTC.

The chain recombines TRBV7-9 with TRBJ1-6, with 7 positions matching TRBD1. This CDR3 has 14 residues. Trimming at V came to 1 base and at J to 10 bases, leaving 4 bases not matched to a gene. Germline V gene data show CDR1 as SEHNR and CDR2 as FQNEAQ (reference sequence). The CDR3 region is CASSLGQGRSPLHF. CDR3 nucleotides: TGTGCCAGCAGCTTAGGACAGGGACGCTCACCCCTCCACTTT.

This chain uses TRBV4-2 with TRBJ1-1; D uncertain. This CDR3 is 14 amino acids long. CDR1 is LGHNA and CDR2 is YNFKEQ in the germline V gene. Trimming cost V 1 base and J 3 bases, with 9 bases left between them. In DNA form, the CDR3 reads TGTGCCAGCAGCCAAGTTGGCGCGGACACTGAAGCTTTCTTT. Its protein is CASSQVGADTEAFF.